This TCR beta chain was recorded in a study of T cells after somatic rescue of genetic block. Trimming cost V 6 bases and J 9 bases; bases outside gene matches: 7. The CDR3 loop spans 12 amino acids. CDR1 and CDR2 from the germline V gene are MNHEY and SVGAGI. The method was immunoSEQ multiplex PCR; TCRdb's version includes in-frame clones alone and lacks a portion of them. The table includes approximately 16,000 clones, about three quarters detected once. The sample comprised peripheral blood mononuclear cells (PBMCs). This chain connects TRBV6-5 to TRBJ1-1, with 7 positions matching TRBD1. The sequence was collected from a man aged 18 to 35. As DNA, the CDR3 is TGTGCCAGCAGCCCGCCGGGACAGAAAGCTTTCTTT. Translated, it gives CASSPPGQKAFF.